The 5 T cell receptor beta chains given below trace back to one sample, sequenced in a study of response to subunit inactivated influenza vaccine. TCRdb called the RT-PCR reads again in MiXCR, with one record for every CDR3 protein. The sample lists under 800,000 distinct CDR3 sequences, around 13% occurring once. Sequencing used PBMCs from blood, obtained 14 days before vaccination. The receptors were gathered from a middle-aged man who received an inactivated influenza vaccine.

This chain connects TRBV16 to TRBJ2-7, with D hard to call. The germline gives CDR1 KGHSY, CDR2 FQNENV. The CDR3 spans 15 residues. Trimming cost V 2 bases and J 5 bases, with 16 bases left between them. CDR3 loop: CASSQMGLMNDEQYF. The CDR3 nucleotides read TGTGCCAGCAGCCAAATGGGCCTAATGAACGACGAGCAGTACTTC.

The J gene is TRBJ1-2, the V gene TRBV5-6; D perhaps matches TRBD1 (6 bases). This CDR3 has 16 amino acids. The germline V gene encodes CDR1 SGHDT and CDR2 YYEEEE. Trimming took off 4 bases at V and 6 bases at J, with 22 bases between the two ends. CDR3 protein: CASSGPGGGHQNGYTF. DNA for the CDR3: TGTGCCAGCAGCGGTCCCGGTGGGGGGCACCAGAATGGCTACACCTTC.

The chain employs TRBV19 and TRBJ2-7, with 10 bases aligning to TRBD2. Germline values: CDR1 LNHDA, CDR2 SQIVND (reference sequence). V shed 4 bases, J shed 5 bases, and the junction held 11 bases outside the gene matches. The CDR3 loop spans 16 amino acids. CDR3 bases: TGTGCCAGTAGTACGGCTAGCGGGAGCCCACATAACGAGCAGTACTTC. This encodes CASSTASGSPHNEQYF.

This clonotype has more than one count but fewer than ten. CDR3 in DNA: TGTGCCAGCAGTTCACCCACAGGAGGGGTCCACGAGCAGTACTTC. Protein: CASSSPTGGVHEQYF. The rearrangement links TRBV12-3 or TRBV12-4 to TRBJ2-7; tentatively, D is TRBD2 (6 bases). The CDR3 is made up of 15 amino acids. V dropped 4 bases and J dropped 5 bases, with 18 bases sitting between them.

There are a few counts of this clonotype. This chain uses TRBV10-3 with TRBJ2-3, with TRBD2 identical over 7 bases. CDR3 length equals 13 residues. CDR1 and CDR2 (germline): ENHRY, SYGVKD. The V and J ends lost 10 bases and 0 bases, in that order; junction bases with no gene match: 4. CDR3 DNA sequence: TGTGCCACCAGCGGGGAGAGCACAGATACGCAGTATTTT. Translating gives CATSGESTDTQYF.